This paragraph reports one T cell receptor beta chain. Its binding antigen is unknown. Nothing much larger sits one base from this clone, and base qualities are not available. The sample belongs to a study of T cell responses to AZD1222 COVID-19 vaccine (dated by TCRdb to 2020 to 2023). Context from the whole study: TCR sequencing covered over 230 trial participants: around 210 given two doses of AZD1222 and 26 given two doses of MenACWY control vaccine. Trial participants were enrolled by age into 18-55, 56-69 and 70-plus year subgroups, with roughly 160, 29 and 62 TCR-sequenced participants respectively.

Trimming takes 0 bases from V and 3 bases from J, and the germline ends sit 5 bases apart. CDR1 SNHLY and CDR2 FYNNEI were looked up in the germline V gene. The CDR3 spans 13 residues, from the cysteine through the phenylalanine. Only the CDR3 DNA stays, 39 bases, in frame from base 1. The CDR3 regions of human TCRbeta chains were analyzed by immunosequencing. As for the authors' bioinformatics: TCRs in the repertoires were matched against a reference library of SARS-CoV-2-specific TCRs that had been generated with the MIRA antigen-specificity platform. Breadth meant the fraction of unique TCRs that were SARS-CoV-2-associated, whereas depth meant the fraction of total T cells that were SARS-CoV-2-associated. Using the MIRA data, each spike-specific TCR was assigned both to the spike region to which the TCR was reactive and to a CD4 or CD8 class. Log10-transformed breadth and depth values were compared by one-way ANOVA with Sidak's multiple comparisons tests. TCRdb retrieved this table from immuneACCESS and kept in-frame rearrangements only. Not all clones are present; in checked studies, unresolved V genes account for under half, and no reason is known for the remainder. Clone size and V and J calls were adopted from that table, with D and trimming inferred from the DNA. The sample yields tens of thousands of clones; 70% to 90% were counted once. The ten biggest clones cover around 5% of the sample.

The sample's time point label is to be understood as: about 28 days (+/-7) after the second vaccine dose. AZD1222 recipients whose second dose came at about 4 weeks and those whose second dose came at about 12 weeks were combined into one group, since spike-specific TCR depth and breadth did not differ between the two schedules. Vaccinee samples came from UK trials COV001 and COV002, including a single-blind randomized controlled phase 2/3 trial of AZD1222 (ChAdOx1 nCoV-19) in healthy adults. Trial participant PBMC samples were collected at day 0 and day 28 after the second dose for TCRbeta chain sequencing. Overall study results and their limits: The 56-69-year group was small, and its depth increase did not reach significance, likely because of low power. Epitopes outside the regions mutated in the B.1.351 and B.1.1.7 variants were reportedly recognized by nearly half of the unique spike-specific TCRs. Because no samples from the day 14 peak response were available, repertoires could be characterized only after the peak T cell response. After two AZD1222 doses, both the breadth and the depth of spike-specific TCRs were significantly higher than at day 0 and than in MenACWY recipients. The whole spike protein was spanned by vaccine-associated CD4 TCRs, and dominant responses were seen in regions 160-218 and 743-854. Most participants were white British and females outnumbered males, and the authors suggested that clonal diversity may have been underestimated. Conclusions about previously exposed vaccinees are limited, since just five or six AZD1222 recipients were seropositive for SARS-CoV-2 at baseline.

The sequence was collected from an adult who received the AZD1222 COVID-19 vaccine. The sample consisted of peripheral blood, taken 28 days after the second AZD1222 dose. This chain is built from TRBV2 and TRBJ1-1, with the D segment identity uncertain. The CDR3 region reads CASSEATDTEAFF. The bases are TGTGCCAGCAGTGAAGCGACGGACACTGAAGCTTTCTTT. Reference TRBV2 and TRBJ1-1 proteins supply the regions before and after the CDR3; the full variable domain is: EPEVTQTPSHQVTQMGQEVILRCVPISNHLYFYWYRQILGQKVEFLVSFYNNEISEKSEIFDDQFSVERPDGSNFTLKIRSTKLEDSAMYFCASSEATDTEAFFGQGTRLTVV.